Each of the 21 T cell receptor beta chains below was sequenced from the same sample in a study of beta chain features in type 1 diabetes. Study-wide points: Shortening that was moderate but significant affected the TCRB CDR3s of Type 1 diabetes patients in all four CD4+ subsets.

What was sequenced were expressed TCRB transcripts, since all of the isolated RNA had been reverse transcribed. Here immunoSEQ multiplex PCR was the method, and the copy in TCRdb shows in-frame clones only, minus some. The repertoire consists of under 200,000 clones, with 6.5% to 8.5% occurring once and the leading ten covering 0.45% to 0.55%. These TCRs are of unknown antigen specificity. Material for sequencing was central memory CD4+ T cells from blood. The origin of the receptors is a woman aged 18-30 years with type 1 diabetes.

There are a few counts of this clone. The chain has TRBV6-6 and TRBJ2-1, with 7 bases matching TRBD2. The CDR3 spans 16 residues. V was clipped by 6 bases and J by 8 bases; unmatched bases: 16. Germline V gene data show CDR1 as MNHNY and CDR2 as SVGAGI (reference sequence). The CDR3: CASSQNTGEGWDEQFF. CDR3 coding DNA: TGTGCCAGCAGCCAAAACACGGGGGAGGGTTGGGATGAGCAGTTCTTC.

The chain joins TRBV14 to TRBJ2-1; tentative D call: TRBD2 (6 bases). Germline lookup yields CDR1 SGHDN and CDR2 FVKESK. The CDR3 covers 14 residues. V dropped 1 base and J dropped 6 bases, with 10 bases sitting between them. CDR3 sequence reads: CASSQVRDSNEQFF. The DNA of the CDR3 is TGTGCCAGCAGCCAAGTCCGGGACTCCAATGAGCAGTTCTTC.

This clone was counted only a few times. The CDR3 nucleotides read TGTGCCAGCTCAACCTATACAGGGTCGTCGGGCTATGGCTACACCTTC. Translating it yields CASSTYTGSSGYGYTF. V is TRBV18 and J is TRBJ1-2, with D perhaps matching TRBD1 (6 bases). V dropped 5 bases and J dropped 4 bases, with 20 bases sitting between them. In germline, CDR1 is KGHSH, CDR2 LQKENI. The CDR3 has 16 residues.

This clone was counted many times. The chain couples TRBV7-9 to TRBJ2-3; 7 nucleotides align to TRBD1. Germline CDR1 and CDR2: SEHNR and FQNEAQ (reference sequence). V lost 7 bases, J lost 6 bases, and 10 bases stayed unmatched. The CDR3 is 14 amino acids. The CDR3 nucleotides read TGTGCCAGCACCTACAGGGGTAATTGGGATACGCAGTATTTT. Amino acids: CASTYRGNWDTQYF.

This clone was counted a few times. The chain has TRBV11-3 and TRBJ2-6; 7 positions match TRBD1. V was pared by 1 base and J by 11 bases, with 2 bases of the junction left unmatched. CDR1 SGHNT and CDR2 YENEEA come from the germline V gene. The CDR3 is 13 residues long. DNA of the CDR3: TGTGCCAGCAGCTTAGGCCAGGGGGACGTCCTGACTTTC. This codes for CASSLGQGDVLTF.

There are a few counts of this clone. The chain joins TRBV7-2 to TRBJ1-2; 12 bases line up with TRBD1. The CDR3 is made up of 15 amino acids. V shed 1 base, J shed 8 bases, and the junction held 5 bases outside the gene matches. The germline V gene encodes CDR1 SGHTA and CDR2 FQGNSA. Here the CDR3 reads CASSLGGTGGRGYTF. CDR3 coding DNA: TGTGCCAGCAGCTTAGGGGGGACAGGGGGCCGAGGCTACACCTTC.

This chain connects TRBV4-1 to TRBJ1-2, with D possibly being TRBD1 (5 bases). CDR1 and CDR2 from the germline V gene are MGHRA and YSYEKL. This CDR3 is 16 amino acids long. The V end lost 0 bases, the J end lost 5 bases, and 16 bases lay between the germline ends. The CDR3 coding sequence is TGCGCCAGCAGCCAAGATCCGCGGGGCTTGTGGTATGGCTACACCTTC. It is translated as CASSQDPRGLWYGYTF.

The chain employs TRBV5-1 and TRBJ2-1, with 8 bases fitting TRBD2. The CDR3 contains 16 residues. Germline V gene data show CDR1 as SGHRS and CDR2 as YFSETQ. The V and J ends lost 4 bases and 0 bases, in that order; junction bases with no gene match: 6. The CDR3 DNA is TGCGCCAGCAGCCGGAGCGGGGGCAGCTCCTACAATGAGCAGTTCTTC. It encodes CASSRSGGSSYNEQFF.

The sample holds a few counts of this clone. CDR3 coding DNA: TGCAGTGCTAGGGCGGCTGGTTCGGTGTTTTTT. It translates to CSARAAGSVFF. The rearrangement links TRBV20-1 to TRBJ1-4; D gene unclear. The ends were cut back, 3 bases at V and 15 bases at J, with 14 bases in the middle. This CDR3 is 11 amino acids long. Germline CDR1 is DFQATT and CDR2 is SNEGSKA (reference sequence).

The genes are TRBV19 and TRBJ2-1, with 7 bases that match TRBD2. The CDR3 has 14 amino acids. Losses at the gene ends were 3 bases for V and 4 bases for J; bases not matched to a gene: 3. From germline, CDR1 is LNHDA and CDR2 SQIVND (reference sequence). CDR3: CASSIQRGYNEQFF. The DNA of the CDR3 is TGTGCCAGTAGTATCCAGCGGGGTTACAATGAGCAGTTCTTC.

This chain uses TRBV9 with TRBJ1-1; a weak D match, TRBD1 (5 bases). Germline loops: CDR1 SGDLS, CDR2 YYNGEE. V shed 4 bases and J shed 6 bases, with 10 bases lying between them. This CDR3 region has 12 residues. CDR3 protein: CASSPGVAEAFF. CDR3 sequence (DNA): TGTGCCAGCAGCCCGGGGGTGGCTGAAGCTTTCTTT.

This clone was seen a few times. CDR3 protein: CATYMGRYSTDTQYF. Written as DNA, the CDR3 is TGTGCCACCTACATGGGCAGATACTCCACAGATACGCAGTATTTT. The chain carries TRBV7-8 and TRBJ2-3; D not certain. The CDR3 totals 15 residues. Trimming removed 10 bases at V and 2 bases at J, with 19 bases between. Germline CDR1 reads SGHVS; CDR2 reads FQNEAQ.

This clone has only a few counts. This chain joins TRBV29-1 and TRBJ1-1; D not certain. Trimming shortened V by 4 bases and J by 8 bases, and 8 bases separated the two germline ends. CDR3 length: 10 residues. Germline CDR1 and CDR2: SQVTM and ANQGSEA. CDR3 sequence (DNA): TGCAGCGTTGTGCAGGAAGAAGCTTTCTTT. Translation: CSVVQEEAFF. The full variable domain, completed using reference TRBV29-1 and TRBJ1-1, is SAVISQKPSRDICQRGTSLTIQCQVDSQVTMMFWYRQQPGQSLTLIATANQGSEATYESGFVIDKFPISRPNLTFSTLTVSNMSPEDSSIYLCSVVQEEAFFGQGTRLTVV.

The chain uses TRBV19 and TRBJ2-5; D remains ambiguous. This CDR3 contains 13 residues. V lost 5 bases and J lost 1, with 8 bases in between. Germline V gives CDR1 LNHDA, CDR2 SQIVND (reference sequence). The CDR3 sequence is CASSHPVQETQYF. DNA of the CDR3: TGTGCCAGTAGTCACCCAGTCCAAGAGACCCAGTACTTC.

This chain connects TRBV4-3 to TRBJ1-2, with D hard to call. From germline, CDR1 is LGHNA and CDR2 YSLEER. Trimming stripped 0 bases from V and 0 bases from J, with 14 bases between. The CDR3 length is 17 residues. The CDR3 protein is CASSQDALGDTNYGYTF. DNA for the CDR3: TGCGCCAGCAGCCAAGATGCATTGGGAGACACTAACTATGGCTACACCTTC.

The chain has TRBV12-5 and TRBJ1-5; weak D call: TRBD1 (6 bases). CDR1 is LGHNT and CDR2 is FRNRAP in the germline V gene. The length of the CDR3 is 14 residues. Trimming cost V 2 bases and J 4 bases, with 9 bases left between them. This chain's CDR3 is CASGLSRGNQPQHF. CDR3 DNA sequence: TGTGCTAGTGGTTTGTCGAGGGGGAATCAGCCCCAGCATTTT.

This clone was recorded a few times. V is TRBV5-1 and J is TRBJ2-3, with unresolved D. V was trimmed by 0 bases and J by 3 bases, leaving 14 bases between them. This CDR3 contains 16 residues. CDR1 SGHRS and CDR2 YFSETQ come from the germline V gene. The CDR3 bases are TGCGCCAGCAGCTTGGGAGGCTTCCCTGGGACAGATACGCAGTATTTT. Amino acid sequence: CASSLGGFPGTDTQYF.

The CDR3 region is CASSQVSREKLFF. The CDR3 DNA sequence: TGTGCCAGCAGCCAAGTATCCCGTGAAAAACTGTTTTTT. The chain links TRBV4-2 to TRBJ1-4; D ambiguous. CDR3 length equals 13 residues. Germline V gene sequence: CDR1 LGHNA, CDR2 YNFKEQ. The V end was cut by 1 base, the J end by 7 bases, with 7 bases between.

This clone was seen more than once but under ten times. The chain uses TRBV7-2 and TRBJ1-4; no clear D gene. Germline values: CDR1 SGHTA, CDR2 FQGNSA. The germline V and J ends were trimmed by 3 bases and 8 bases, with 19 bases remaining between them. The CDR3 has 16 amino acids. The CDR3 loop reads CASSFGTEARREKLFF. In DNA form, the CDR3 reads TGTGCCAGCAGCTTCGGAACAGAAGCTCGACGGGAAAAACTGTTTTTT.

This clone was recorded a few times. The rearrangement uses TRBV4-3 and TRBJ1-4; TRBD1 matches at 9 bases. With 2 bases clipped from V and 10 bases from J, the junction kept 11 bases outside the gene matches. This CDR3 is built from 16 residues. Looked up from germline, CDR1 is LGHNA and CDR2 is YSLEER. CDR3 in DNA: TGCGCCAGCAGCCAATATGGGACAGGGTCACAGGGAAAACTGTTTTTT. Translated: CASSQYGTGSQGKLFF.

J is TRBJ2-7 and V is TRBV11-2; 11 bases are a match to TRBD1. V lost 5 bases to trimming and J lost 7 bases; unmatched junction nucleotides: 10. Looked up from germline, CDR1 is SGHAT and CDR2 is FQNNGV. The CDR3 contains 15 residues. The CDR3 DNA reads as TGTGCCAGCAGCCACTACGGACAGGGGGCGAGGGAGCAGTACTTC. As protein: CASSHYGQGAREQYF.